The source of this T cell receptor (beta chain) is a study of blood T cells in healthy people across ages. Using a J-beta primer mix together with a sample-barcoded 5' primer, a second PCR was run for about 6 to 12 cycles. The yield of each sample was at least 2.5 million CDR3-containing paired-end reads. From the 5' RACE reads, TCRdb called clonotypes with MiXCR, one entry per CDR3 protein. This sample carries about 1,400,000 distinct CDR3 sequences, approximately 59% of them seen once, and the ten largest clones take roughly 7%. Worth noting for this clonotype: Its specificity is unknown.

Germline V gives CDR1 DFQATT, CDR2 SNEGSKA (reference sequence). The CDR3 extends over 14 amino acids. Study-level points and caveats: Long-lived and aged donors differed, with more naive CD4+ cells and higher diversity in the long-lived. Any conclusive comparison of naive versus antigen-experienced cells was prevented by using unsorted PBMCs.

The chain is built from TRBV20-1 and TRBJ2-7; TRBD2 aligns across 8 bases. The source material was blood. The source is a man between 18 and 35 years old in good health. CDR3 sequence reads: CSADRGGFSYEQYF. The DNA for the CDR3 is TGCAGCGCGGACCGGGGGGGCTTCTCCTACGAGCAGTACTTC.